This T cell receptor (beta chain) comes out of a study of shared T cell receptors in the human thymus. The V gene lost 4 bases and the J gene lost 4 bases, with 11 bases spanning the gap. The CDR3 loop spans 13 amino acids. From germline, CDR1 is SQVTM and CDR2 ANQGSEA. Profiled with immunoSEQ multiplex PCR; TCRdb holds only in-frame clones, not every one. The table includes some 660,000 clones, around 87% detected once. The same data also contributed to another study, on human thymus T cells.

Sequences were obtained from thymocytes. The TCR was taken from a boy younger than two with a congenital heart defect. The rearrangement joins TRBV29-1 to TRBJ2-1; TRBD2 is a possible D gene (5 bases). CDR3 amino acids: CSVAQLVYNEQFF. CDR3 nucleotide sequence: TGCAGCGTTGCCCAACTAGTTTACAATGAGCAGTTCTTC.